One sample yielded the 29 T cell receptor beta chains listed below, sequenced in a study of CD8+CD57+ T cells in acquired aplastic anemia (dated by TCRdb to 2016 to 2018). Flow cytometry had shown CD8+CD57+ cell expansion in the patients selected for sequencing. TCRdb names Illumina HiSeq 2000 as the instrument used. Genomic DNA was used as template for profiling of TCR beta VDJ combinations and CDR3 sequences. Through fastp at Q25 and MiXCR, TCRdb rebuilt clones from the public reads, retaining in-frame beta chains. Each CDR3 protein appears once, grouped with its most common genes and DNA. The sample includes fewer than 200,000 distinct CDR3 sequences, with 71% observed a single time. The ten largest account for more than 35% of the sample. Sequencing was done on a sample of sorted CD4+, CD8+, or CD8+CD57+ T cells (not recorded which) from PBMCs. These receptors were taken from a human donor with aplastic anemia.

The rearrangement uses TRBV11-1 and TRBJ1-2, with 7 nucleotides matching TRBD1. The CDR3 is 18 amino acids. Unmatched junction bases numbered 19, after V lost 5 bases and J lost 4 bases. CDR1 SGHAT and CDR2 FQDESV come from the germline V gene (reference sequence). For the CDR3, the DNA is TGTGCCAGCAGCCCTAATTCGGGACAGATGCTTCTCTTCTATGGCTACACCTTC. Translation gives CASSPNSGQMLLFYGYTF.

Note on this clonotype: One end of the junction fails to match germline, which may point to a read error. J is TRBJ1-1 and V is TRBV10-3, with a tentative D call TRBD1 (5 bases). The CDR3 runs 12 residues. Germline CDR1 ENHRY, CDR2 SYGVKD. CDR3 DNA: TGTGCCATCAGCGAGGTAGGGACTGAAGCTTCCTTT. Translating it yields CAISEVGTEASF.

The chain uses TRBV20-1 and TRBJ2-7; D is uncertain. Germline CDR1 reads DFQATT; CDR2 reads SNEGSKA (reference sequence). Trimming cost V 0 bases and J 3 bases, with 9 bases left between them. The CDR3 has 13 residues. CDR3 DNA: TGCAGTGCTAGAGATCCGCTCCTCTACGAGCAGTACTTC. It yields the protein CSARDPLLYEQYF.

About this clonotype: One junction end disagrees with the germline gene, perhaps due to a read error. The chain carries TRBV12-3 or TRBV12-4 and TRBJ2-2; D not resolved. This CDR3 region has 11 residues. CDR3 region: CASSFTGELLF. Here the CDR3 DNA reads TGTGCCAGCAGTTTTACCGGTGAGCTGTTGTTT.

The rearrangement uses TRBV20-1 and TRBJ2-5; 15 bases map to TRBD2. The CDR3 loop spans 16 amino acids. CDR1 and CDR2 (germline): DFQATT, SNEGSKA (reference sequence). After removal of 3 bases from V and 4 bases from J, the junction contained 6 bases not matched to a gene. The CDR3: CSASLGTSGGPETQYF. The CDR3 DNA reads TGCAGTGCTAGCCTCGGGACTAGCGGGGGGCCAGAGACCCAGTACTTC.

This chain connects TRBV6-5 to TRBJ2-7; weak D call: TRBD1 (5 bases). Trimming took 3 bases from V and 6 from J, leaving 12 bases between them. The CDR3 length is 13 residues. CDR1 is MNHEY, CDR2 SVGAGI, per germline. The CDR3 is CASSYGQGSEQYF. The CDR3 nucleotides are TGTGCCAGCAGTTATGGCCAGGGTAGCGAGCAGTACTTC.

The V and J genes are TRBV3-1 and TRBJ2-5, with a tentative D call TRBD2 (7 bases). CDR1 and CDR2 (germline): LGHDT, YNNKEL (reference sequence). V was trimmed by 4 bases and J by 5 bases, leaving 17 bases between them. The CDR3 loop spans 15 amino acids. The CDR3: CASSLWRGGRETQYF. The CDR3 nucleotides read TGTGCCAGCAGCCTGTGGAGGGGGGGCCGCGAGACCCAGTACTTC.

This chain joins TRBV7-9 and TRBJ2-7; 10 nucleotides line up with TRBD1. Germline CDR1 reads SEHNR; CDR2 reads FQNEAQ (reference sequence). This CDR3 spans 16 amino acids. V shed 3 bases, J shed 0 bases, and the junction held 5 bases outside the gene matches. This CDR3 is CASSLGGQGHSYEQYF. The CDR3 nucleotides read TGTGCCAGCAGCTTGGGGGGACAGGGGCACTCCTACGAGCAGTACTTC.

The rearrangement links TRBV24-1 to TRBJ2-6; 7 bases align to TRBD2. Trimming removed 3 bases from V and 2 bases from J; junction bases left unmatched: 6. Germline V gene sequence: CDR1 KGHDR, CDR2 SFDVKD. This CDR3 has 17 amino acids. In DNA form, the CDR3 reads TGTGCCACCAGTGATCCACGGGGGGAAGCTGGGGCCAACGTCCTGACTTTC. It yields the protein CATSDPRGEAGANVLTF.

The V gene is TRBV7-8, the J gene TRBJ2-2; 7 bases are shared with TRBD2. Trimming removed 2 bases from V and 4 bases from J; junction bases left unmatched: 4. CDR3 length equals 15 residues. The germline V gene has CDR1 SGHVS and CDR2 FQNEAQ. CDR3 coding DNA: TGTGCCAGCAGCTTACGAGGGAGGGTCACCGGGGAGCTGTTTTTT. This gives the protein CASSLRGRVTGELFF. Supplemented by reference TRBV7-8 and TRBJ2-2, the full variable domain reads GAGVSQSPRYKVAKRGQDVALRCDPISGHVSLFWYQQALGQGPEFLTYFQNEAQLDKSGLPSDRFFAERPEGSVSTLKIQRTQQEDSAVYLCASSLRGRVTGELFFGEGSRLTVL.

This clonotype was observed a single time. In nucleotides, the CDR3 is TGTGCCAGCAGCCATCTGATCATGGCGGGGGGGTTGCAGACCCAGTACTTC. Its protein is CASSHLIMAGGLQTQYF. The rearrangement links TRBV25-1 to TRBJ2-5; 9 positions agree with TRBD2. The CDR3 extends over 17 amino acids. The germline V gene encodes CDR1 MGHDK and CDR2 SYGVNS. After removal of 6 bases from V and 6 bases from J, the junction contained 17 bases not matched to a gene.

The chain has TRBV19 and TRBJ2-7; TRBD1 might be the D (6 bases). The CDR3 has 11 amino acids. With 10 bases removed from V and 5 bases from J, the gap between germline ends came to 12 bases. CDR1 LNHDA and CDR2 SQIVND come from the germline V gene (reference sequence). CDR3 residues: CATTDSHEQYF. The CDR3 DNA sequence: TGTGCCACCACGGACAGCCACGAGCAGTACTTC.

V is TRBV2 and J is TRBJ2-1, with D possibly being TRBD2 (5 bases). The CDR3 has 12 amino acids. Germline V gene data show CDR1 as SNHLY and CDR2 as FYNNEI. CDR3: CTVRGAYNEQFF. CDR3 nucleotide sequence: TGTACGGTACGGGGAGCTTACAATGAGCAGTTCTTC. The full variable domain, in which reference TRBV2 and TRBJ2-1 provide the parts outside the CDR3, is EPEVTQTPSHQVTQMGQEVILRCVPISNHLYFYWYRQILGQKVEFLVSFYNNEISEKSEIFDDQFSVERPDGSNFTLKIRSTKLEDSAMYFCTVRGAYNEQFFGPGTRLTVL.

The rearrangement uses TRBV18 and TRBJ2-7; D remains ambiguous. This CDR3 comprises 13 residues. Trimming stripped 1 base from V and 3 bases from J, with 7 bases between. Germline V gives CDR1 KGHSH, CDR2 LQKENI. DNA of the CDR3: TGTGCCAGCTCACCACTTGGCGGCTACGAGCAGTACTTC. It is translated as CASSPLGGYEQYF.

This rearrangement joins TRBV25-1 to TRBJ2-3; 7 bases match TRBD1. The V gene end was trimmed by 6 bases and the J gene end by 2 bases; junction bases not matched to a gene: 8. Germline V gives CDR1 MGHDK, CDR2 SYGVNS. The CDR3 runs to 15 residues. The DNA for the CDR3 is TGTGCCAGCAGCCTCGCCACAGGGGACACAGATACGCAGTATTTT. Protein sequence: CASSLATGDTDTQYF.

The V and J genes are TRBV5-1 and TRBJ2-2, with 10 nucleotides matching TRBD2. The V segment lost 4 bases and the J segment 7 bases; nucleotides outside the gene matches: 4. This CDR3 is built from 14 residues. Per the germline V gene, CDR1 is SGHRS and CDR2 is YFSETQ. Here the CDR3 reads CASSPGTSVGELFF. The DNA of the CDR3 is TGCGCCAGCAGCCCCGGGACTAGCGTCGGGGAGCTGTTTTTT.

The chain joins TRBV20-1 to TRBJ2-1; D is unresolved. Deletions cut 3 bases from V and 0 bases from J, with 15 bases between. The CDR3 totals 16 residues. Germline V gene sequence: CDR1 DFQATT, CDR2 SNEGSKA (reference sequence). CDR3 nucleotides: TGCAGTGCTAGTGCTCAAGGCAGGAGCTCCTACAATGAGCAGTTCTTC. This encodes CSASAQGRSSYNEQFF.

This rearrangement joins TRBV7-2 to TRBJ2-7, with D tentatively TRBD1 or TRBD2 (5 bases each). The CDR3 spans 15 residues. The germline gives CDR1 SGHTA, CDR2 FQGNSA. The ends were cut back, 5 bases at V and 3 bases at J, with 17 bases in the middle. Written as DNA, the CDR3 is TGTGCCAGCAGCGTAGGTGGGGGATCGGGCTACGAGCAGTACTTC. Protein: CASSVGGGSGYEQYF. Using reference TRBV7-2 and TRBJ2-7 for the parts outside the CDR3, the full variable domain is GAGVSQSPSNKVTEKGKDVELRCDPISGHTALYWYRQSLGQGLEFLIYFQGNSAPDKSGLPSDRFSAERTGGSVSTLTIQRTQQEDSAVYLCASSVGGGSGYEQYFGPGTRLTVT.

This clonotype showed up just a few times. This chain joins TRBV7-6 and TRBJ1-6; D ambiguous. This CDR3 is built from 16 residues. CDR1 and CDR2 (germline): SGHVS, FNYEAQ. Trimming removed 0 bases from V and 10 bases from J, with 16 bases in between. CDR3 DNA: TGTGCCAGCAGCTTAGCGCCAGGCGCTCGCAGCTCACCCCTCCACTTT. Translated: CASSLAPGARSSPLHF.

CDR3 residues: CASSLGLTDTQYF. In DNA form, the CDR3 reads TGTGCCAGCAGCTTAGGACTAACAGATACGCAGTATTTT. The chain recombines TRBV7-3 with TRBJ2-3; maybe TRBD2 (6 bases). Trimming took off 2 bases at V and 3 bases at J, with 6 bases between the two ends. This CDR3 region has 13 residues. Germline V CDR1 and CDR2: SGHTA, FQGTGA.

Concerning this clonotype itself: A read error is possible here, since a much larger clone lies one base away. This chain connects TRBV5-1 to TRBJ2-5; D is possibly TRBD2 (6 bases). The J call may not be correct, given that the DNA end is closer to TRBJ2-1. The CDR3 extends over 15 amino acids. Germline V gives CDR1 SGHRS, CDR2 YFSETQ. The CDR3 reads CASSETRTSHNEQFF. CDR3 DNA sequence: TGCGCCAGCAGCGAGACTAGGACCTCCCACAATGAGCAGTTCTTC.

V usage is TRBV15 and J usage is TRBJ2-7; 8 positions match TRBD2. Germline loops: CDR1 LNHNV, CDR2 YYDKDF (reference sequence). The J segment lost 0 bases and the V segment lost 4 bases, leaving 2 bases of the junction unmatched. The CDR3 totals 14 residues. The CDR3 spells CATSIGTSSYEQYF. The CDR3 DNA follows: TGTGCCACCAGCATAGGGACTAGCTCCTACGAGCAGTACTTC.

CDR3 DNA: TGTGCCAGCAGCCCAGGACAGGGGAGGCACGAGCAGTACTTC. It encodes CASSPGQGRHEQYF. The rearrangement uses TRBV7-9 and TRBJ2-7; 9 bases fit TRBD1. Trimming removed 5 bases from V and 5 bases from J; junction bases left unmatched: 7. CDR1 and CDR2 (germline): SEHNR, FQNEAQ (reference sequence). The CDR3 is 14 residues long.

This chain uses TRBV9 with TRBJ2-7, with a weak D call TRBD1 (5 bases). Trimming took 3 bases from V and 3 from J, leaving 13 bases between them. From germline, CDR1 is SGDLS and CDR2 YYNGEE. The CDR3 is 14 residues long. CDR3 bases: TGTGCCAGCAGCGCCTTCGATGACAGCTACGAGCAGTACTTC. Its protein product is CASSAFDDSYEQYF.

This clonotype was seen many times. The chain is built from TRBV6-4 and TRBJ2-1, with D hard to call. This CDR3 is built from 13 residues. The V gene lost 3 bases and the J gene lost 5 bases, with 8 bases spanning the gap. Germline V lookup: CDR1 MRHNA, CDR2 SNTAGT. For the CDR3, the DNA is TGTGCCAGCAGTGATGAGACCAACAATGAGCAGTTCTTC. This gives the protein CASSDETNNEQFF.

The gene calls are TRBV11-2 and TRBJ2-5, with D possibly being TRBD2 (6 bases). V was clipped by 2 bases and J by 3 bases, with 7 bases between them. The germline V gene encodes CDR1 SGHAT and CDR2 FQNNGV. This CDR3 comprises 13 residues. The CDR3 sequence is CASSLWREETQYF. CDR3 in DNA: TGTGCCAGCAGCTTATGGAGGGAAGAGACCCAGTACTTC.

The V and J genes are TRBV20-1 and TRBJ2-3, with 11 bases matching TRBD1. Trimming took 6 bases from V and 3 from J; bases not matched to a gene: 2. There are 13 residues in the CDR3. Germline V gene data show CDR1 as DFQATT and CDR2 as SNEGSKA (reference sequence). The CDR3 region has the DNA TGCAGTGCGGGACAGGGGGAGACAGATACGCAGTATTTT. Encoded protein: CSAGQGETDTQYF.

The chain recombines TRBV20-1 with TRBJ1-6; the D is unclear. This CDR3 contains 11 residues. Germline V gene sequence: CDR1 DFQATT, CDR2 SNEGSKA (reference sequence). V lost 6 bases and J 12 bases, leaving 12 bases between the germline ends. The CDR3 coding sequence is TGCAGTGCCTCCGACCGGAGACCCCTCCACTTT. This gives the protein CSASDRRPLHF.

The V call is TRBV7-2, the J call TRBJ2-5; the D is unclear. Germline-derived CDR1 and CDR2 are SGHTA and FQGNSA. Deletions cut 8 bases from V and 5 bases from J, with 9 bases between. The CDR3 is 11 residues long. CDR3 protein: CASSQTETQYF. CDR3 nucleotides: TGTGCCAGCTCTCAGACGGAGACCCAGTACTTC.